This T cell receptor (beta chain) was observed in a study of neurological immune-mediated disorders. Study-level findings and limits: Clinical features showed no association with the multiple sclerosis repertoire cluster, and MRI features showed none either. None of the CDR3 amino acid sequences in expanded clones turned up in more than one subject, which points to private repertoires in all groups.

The CDR3 runs to 16 residues. With 6 bases clipped from V and 2 bases from J, the junction kept 10 bases outside the gene matches. CDR1 is DFQATT, CDR2 SNEGSKA, per germline (reference sequence). Input was around 1 million sorted T cells, either CD4+ or CD8+. Ten or more counts support this clonotype. Its target is not known. Each CDR3 protein gets one entry after TCRdb re-called the 5' RACE reads with MiXCR. The top ten hold 6% to 8% of the sample, which has roughly 21,000 distinct CDR3 sequences, roughly 17% seen once. This TCR derives from a woman younger than 35 with multiple sclerosis. Sequencing used CD8+ T cells from blood. This chain joins TRBV20-1 and TRBJ1-6, with TRBD1 matching 7 bases. In DNA form, the CDR3 reads TGCAGTGCGATCGGGACAGTCAACCCCTATAATTCACCCCTCCACTTT. Amino acids: CSAIGTVNPYNSPLHF.